One sample yielded the 9 T cell receptor beta chains listed below, sequenced in a study of cytomegalovirus exposure and HLA in healthy donors. PCR involved 60 Vbeta and 13 Jbeta primers. The protocol was immunoSEQ multiplex PCR, while the TCRdb copy is restricted to in-frame clones and leaves out a portion. Of some 90,000 clones in the sample, roughly three quarters were seen once. Sequences were obtained from PBMCs. The receptors were sampled from a man in his forties in good health and CMV-seronegative.

The table lists this clone with a few counts. The chain couples TRBV30 to TRBJ1-1, with unresolved D. V lost 2 bases and J 1 base, leaving 14 bases between the germline ends. The CDR3 is made up of 15 amino acids. Germline lookup yields CDR1 GTSNPN and CDR2 SVGIG (reference sequence). CDR3 protein: CAWSPKSGRNTEAFF. CDR3 sequence (DNA): TGTGCCTGGAGTCCCAAAAGCGGGAGGAACACTGAAGCTTTCTTT.

The V call is TRBV4-2, the J call TRBJ2-3, with TRBD2 matching over 13 bases. Per the germline V gene, CDR1 is LGHNA and CDR2 is YNFKEQ. Trimming cost V 4 bases and J 5 bases; bases outside gene matches: 3. The CDR3 covers 15 residues. The CDR3 is CASSPGLAGRDTQYF. The CDR3 region has the DNA TGTGCCAGCAGCCCGGGACTAGCGGGGAGAGATACGCAGTATTTT.

Here the CDR3 DNA reads TGTGCCAGCAGCCGGGGGAATCAGCCCCAGCATTTT. Encoded protein: CASSRGNQPQHF. The chain employs TRBV28 and TRBJ1-5; D is perhaps TRBD1 (5 bases). The CDR3 totals 12 residues. Trimming took 6 bases from V and 4 from J, leaving 7 bases between them. Germline assignment: CDR1 MDHEN and CDR2 SYDVKM.

V is TRBV7-3 and J is TRBJ1-6; TRBD1 matches 7 bases. The V segment lost 6 bases and the J segment 7 bases; nucleotides outside the gene matches: 6. CDR1 is SGHTA, CDR2 FQGTGA, per germline. This CDR3 comprises 14 residues. The CDR3 sequence: CASSRGTANSPLHF. In nucleotides, the CDR3 is TGTGCCAGCAGTCGGGGGACAGCAAATTCACCCCTCCACTTT.

The chain joins TRBV5-1 to TRBJ2-7; 8 nucleotides line up with TRBD2. This CDR3 contains 14 residues. J was trimmed by 2 bases and V by 0 bases; bases with no gene match: 1. Germline CDR1 is SGHRS and CDR2 is YFSETQ. The CDR3 reads CASSLAGGTYEQYF. Written as DNA, the CDR3 is TGCGCCAGCAGCTTGGCGGGGGGGACCTACGAGCAGTACTTC.

The V call is TRBV27, the J call TRBJ2-1; no clear D gene. V was trimmed by 7 bases and J by 6 bases, leaving 7 bases between them. Per germline, CDR1 MNHEY and CDR2 SMNVEV (reference sequence). The CDR3 loop spans 11 amino acids. CDR3 bases: TGTGCCAGCAACGGTGGCAATGAGCAGTTCTTC. It is translated as CASNGGNEQFF.

V is TRBV4-1 and J is TRBJ1-3; possible D gene TRBD1, 6 bases. Trimming cost V 0 bases and J 4 bases, with 16 bases left between them. Looked up from germline, CDR1 is MGHRA and CDR2 is YSYEKL. The CDR3 is made up of 17 amino acids. The CDR3 region has the DNA TGCGCCAGCAGCCAAGATTTCGGGTGGGGGCCCGGAAACACCATATATTTT. Translating it yields CASSQDFGWGPGNTIYF.

V usage is TRBV5-1 and J usage is TRBJ2-2, with TRBD1 matching over 9 bases. This CDR3 is built from 16 residues. J lost 5 bases, V lost 0 bases, and 5 bases had no gene match. Germline V gives CDR1 SGHRS, CDR2 YFSETQ. The CDR3 spells CASSLDRGLGTGELFF. CDR3 DNA sequence: TGCGCCAGCAGCTTGGACAGGGGGCTGGGGACCGGGGAGCTGTTTTTT.

The CDR3 sequence is CASSIQGRAGQETQYF. The CDR3 nucleotides are TGTGCCAGTAGTATCCAAGGTCGTGCGGGGCAAGAGACCCAGTACTTC. This chain links TRBV19 with TRBJ2-5; a possible D gene is TRBD2 (6 bases). Trimming removed 3 bases from V and 2 bases from J, with 16 bases in between. This CDR3 comprises 16 residues. From germline, CDR1 is LNHDA and CDR2 SQIVND (reference sequence). Full variable domain (rest looked up from reference TRBV19 and TRBJ2-5): DGGITQSPKYLFRKEGQNVTLSCEQNLNHDAMYWYRQDPGQGLRLIYYSQIVNDFQKGDIAEGYSVSREKKESFPLTVTSAQKNPTAFYLCASSIQGRAGQETQYFGPGTRLLVL.